A selection of T cell receptor beta chains follows, all from one sample in a study of T cells after yellow fever vaccination. Using its own MiXCR run on the 5' RACE reads, TCRdb lists one record per CDR3 protein. The table records 500,000 to 700,000 distinct CDR3 sequences, 15% to 20% of them present only once. The material was PBMCs, obtained 15 days after the yellow fever booster vaccination. The receptors here all came from a man aged 25-40 years who received the YFV17D yellow fever vaccine. Each CDR3 is given with its conserved first and last residue. A D gene is named only where the DNA matches it firmly. Where a row states a size, it is once, few, many or the class of an expanded clone; other rows omit it.

j_gene | v_gene | abundance | d_gene | CDR3nt | CDR3aa
TRBJ2-3 | TRBV6-1 | few | TRBD2 | TGTGCCAGCAGCTCGGGACTAGCGGGAGAGAGCGGCACAGATACGCAGTATTTT | CASSSGLAGESGTDTQYF
TRBJ1-2 | TRBV25-1 | few | TRBD1 | TGTGCCAGCAGTGGTGACAGGGGGGACTATGGCTACACCTTC | CASSGDRGDYGYTF
TRBJ2-5 | TRBV7-2 | few | TRBD2 | TGTGCCAGCAGGGTAGCGGGAGCCGAGACCCAGTACTTC | CASRVAGAETQYF
TRBJ2-6 | TRBV6-5 | few | NA | TGTGCCAGCAGTTACTCGGCCATCCCTGGGGCCAACGTCCTGACTTTC | CASSYSAIPGANVLTF
TRBJ2-1 | TRBV9 | NA | TRBD1 | TGTGCCAGCAGCGCCCAGAGACAGGGGATTGAGCAGTTCTTC | CASSAQRQGIEQFF
TRBJ2-7 | TRBV12-3/TRBV12-4 | NA | NA | TGTGCCAGCAGTTTAGTGGGGGGACACGAGCAGTACTTC | CASSLVGGHEQYF
TRBJ1-2 | TRBV6-5 | few | NA | TGTGCCAGCAGTTACTCCTCGGGGGGGGACGCTGGCTACACCTTC | CASSYSSGGDAGYTF
TRBJ2-7 | TRBV12-3/TRBV12-4 | few | NA | TGTGCCAGCAGTTTGGACGGGAGTTTCAACGAGCAGTACTTC | CASSLDGSFNEQYF
TRBJ2-1 | TRBV5-1 | NA | TRBD2 | TGCGCCAGCAGCAAACCGGGCGGCGGGAGCGTCCACAATGAGCAGTTCTTC | CASSKPGGGSVHNEQFF
TRBJ1-5 | TRBV7-8 | few | NA | TGTGCCAGCAGCTTAGTGGGGGCGGGAAATCAGCCCCAGCATTTT | CASSLVGAGNQPQHF
TRBJ2-7 | TRBV3-1 | NA | TRBD2 | TGTGCCAGCAGCTCGTCACTAGCGGGAGCTATTGAGCAGTACTTC | CASSSSLAGAIEQYF
TRBJ2-1 | TRBV5-6 | few | NA | TGTGCCAGCAGCTTAACGATCCGGTTTGAGGCCTACAATGAGCAGTTCTTC | CASSLTIRFEAYNEQFF
TRBJ2-5 | TRBV7-9 | NA | TRBD1 | TGTGCCAGCAGCCCACGGACAGGGACAGAGACCCAGTACTTC | CASSPRTGTETQYF
TRBJ2-1 | TRBV18 | few | TRBD1 | TGTGCCAGCTCACCAAGACAGGGAACCTACAATGAGCAGTTCTTC | CASSPRQGTYNEQFF
TRBJ2-3 | TRBV7-2 | few | NA | TGTGCCAGCAGCTTAGGGGGAGCAGCAGCGGATACGCAGTATTTT | CASSLGGAAADTQYF
TRBJ2-1 | TRBV7-2 | few | NA | TGTGCCAGCAGTCCTAGGGGGCCCGGGGAGGACAATGAGCAGTTCTTC | CASSPRGPGEDNEQFF
TRBJ1-2 | TRBV7-2 | few | NA | TGTGCCAGCAGCCTCAACGTGGGGGGCCCCTATGGCTACACCTTC | CASSLNVGGPYGYTF
TRBJ1-1 | TRBV4-3 | few | NA | TGCGCCAGCAGCCAAGAGGCGGGCGTGGGCACTGAAGCTTTCTTT | CASSQEAGVGTEAFF
TRBJ2-3 | TRBV20-1 | NA | NA | TGCAGTGCTGGGCCTTCGGTCGTGGAGCTGGCAGATACGCAGTATTTT | CSAGPSVVELADTQYF
TRBJ2-7 | TRBV6-5 | few | NA | TGTGCCAGCAGTTTTGGAACAGGGTGGTACGAGCAGTACTTC | CASSFGTGWYEQYF
TRBJ2-7 | TRBV12-3/TRBV12-4 | NA | NA | TGTGCCAGCAGTTCCCCGGAGGTAGCCTACGAGCAGTACTTC | CASSSPEVAYEQYF
TRBJ2-2 | TRBV20-1 | NA | NA | TGCAGTGCTAGAGGTCCAGCGGGTGTCTCCGGGGAGCTGTTTTTT | CSARGPAGVSGELFF
TRBJ2-2 | TRBV29-1 | NA | NA | TGCAGCGTTAACGGCGGTCCCGGGGAGCTGTTTTTT | CSVNGGPGELFF
TRBJ2-7 | TRBV5-6 | few | TRBD1 | TGTGCCAGCAGTGGCGGGACAGGCTCCTACGAGCAGTACTTC | CASSGGTGSYEQYF
TRBJ2-7 | TRBV20-1 | NA | NA | TGCAGTGCTAACTTTGGGGGGGGCCGAGGACCCGAGCAGTACTTC | CSANFGGGRGPEQYF
TRBJ2-6 | TRBV20-1 | NA | NA | TGCAGTGCTAGAGATCCGGCAATTGGGGCCAACGTCCTGACTTTC | CSARDPAIGANVLTF
TRBJ2-7 | TRBV9 | NA | NA | TGTGCCAGCAGCCTATACTCAGGGGCTGCCTACGAGCAGTACTTC | CASSLYSGAAYEQYF
TRBJ2-5 | TRBV6-5 | NA | TRBD2 | TGTGCCAGCAGTTCCGGACTAGCGGGAAGGGAGACCCAGTACTTC | CASSSGLAGRETQYF
TRBJ2-1 | TRBV6-5 | NA | TRBD2 | TGTGCCAGCAGTTACTCAGCGGGAGGAGGCAATGAGCAGTTCTTC | CASSYSAGGGNEQFF
TRBJ2-7 | TRBV5-1 | NA | TRBD2 | TGCGCCAGCCGCGACGCGGGAGAACCTTACTCCTACGAGCAGTACTTC | CASRDAGEPYSYEQYF
TRBJ1-3 | TRBV30 | NA | NA | TGTGCCTGGAGCCTATTAGGACAGCCTGGAAACACCATATATTTT | CAWSLLGQPGNTIYF
TRBJ2-3 | TRBV6-1 | NA | NA | TGTGCCACGACCACGACAGGCACAGATACGCAGTATTTT | CATTTTGTDTQYF
TRBJ1-1 | TRBV12-3/TRBV12-4 | many | NA | TGTGCCAGCAGTTTGGGGGGGCACGGCACTGAAGCTTTCTTT | CASSLGGHGTEAFF
TRBJ2-5 | TRBV10-1 | few | NA | TGCGCCAGCAGTGAGTCCAGCTTCCCAGAGACCCAGTACTTC | CASSESSFPETQYF
TRBJ2-5 | TRBV9 | NA | TRBD2 | TGTGCCAGCAGCACAGCAGCGGGAGTTCACCAAGAGACCCAGTACTTC | CASSTAAGVHQETQYF
TRBJ1-5 | TRBV20-1 | many | NA | TGCAGTGCTAGCTTGGATCGCTATAGCAATCAGCCCCAGCATTTT | CSASLDRYSNQPQHF
TRBJ1-1 | TRBV7-9 | few | NA | TGTGCCAGCAGCTTAGAACAATCCACTGAAGCTTTCTTT | CASSLEQSTEAFF
TRBJ2-1 | TRBV5-1 | NA | NA | TGCGCCAGCAGCTTGGTTAGGGATTATTACAATGAGCAGTTCTTC | CASSLVRDYYNEQFF
TRBJ2-1 | TRBV20-1 | NA | TRBD1 | TGCAGTGCTCCAGGGGGACATCGTCTCAACGAGCAGTTCTTC | CSAPGGHRLNEQFF
TRBJ2-7 | TRBV7-2 | once | TRBD2 | TGTGCCAGCAGCTTAGTTGCGGGAGAGAGCTCCTACGAGCAGTACTTC | CASSLVAGESSYEQYF
TRBJ2-1 | TRBV9 | few | TRBD2 | TGTGCCAGCAGCGAGACTAGCGGGAGTGAGCAGTTCTTC | CASSETSGSEQFF
TRBJ2-2 | TRBV3-1 | NA | TRBD1 | TGTGCCAGCAGCCAAGAGGGACAGGTGCCCGGGGAGCTGTTTTTT | CASSQEGQVPGELFF
TRBJ2-3 | TRBV7-2 | few | TRBD2 | TGTGCCAGCAGCTTAGAAGGAGCGGGAGCAGATACGCAGTATTTT | CASSLEGAGADTQYF
TRBJ2-2 | TRBV5-1 | NA | NA | TGCGCCAGCAGCTTCGAACCAGCCGGAGGGGAGCTGTTTTTT | CASSFEPAGGELFF
TRBJ2-3 | TRBV21-1 | few | NA | TGTGCCAGCAGCAAAGTAGCGCTAGCGGGAGACGGCACAGATACGCAGTATTTT | CASSKVALAGDGTDTQYF
TRBJ2-7 | TRBV9 | few | NA | TGTGCCAGCAGCGAGGGGGGAGACAGCCGCGAGCAGTACTTC | CASSEGGDSREQYF
TRBJ2-3 | TRBV20-1 | once | TRBD2 | TGCAGTGCTAGATTACCTCGGGACTATAGCACAGATACGCAGTATTTT | CSARLPRDYSTDTQYF
TRBJ2-2 | TRBV6-1 | NA | NA | TGTGCCAGCAGTGAAACCTCTGTCGGGGAGCTGTTTTTT | CASSETSVGELFF
TRBJ2-1 | TRBV15 | few | NA | TGTGCCACCAGCAGAGGGGGACGACCGGAACTGTTCTTC | CATSRGGRPELFF
TRBJ2-3 | TRBV18 | NA | NA | TGTGCCAGCTCACCACCGAGACAGATAATATCAGATACGCAGTATTTT | CASSPPRQIISDTQYF
TRBJ2-1 | TRBV5-1 | few | TRBD2 | TGCGCCAGCAGCACCTCTCTAGCGGGAGCCCCGGCTGAGCAGTTCTTC | CASSTSLAGAPAEQFF
TRBJ2-3 | TRBV4-3 | few | TRBD2 | TGCGCCAGCAGCCAAGATGATCGGGGGGGGCAGTATTTT | CASSQDDRGGQYF
TRBJ2-5 | TRBV5-6 | NA | TRBD2 | TGTGCCAGCCTTCAGGGACTAGCGGAGTTCCAAGAGACCCAGTACTTC | CASLQGLAEFQETQYF
TRBJ2-2 | TRBV18 | NA | NA | TGTGCCAGCGGAACACAGGGTCGGGCCGGGGAGCTGTTTTTT | CASGTQGRAGELFF
TRBJ2-3 | TRBV7-9 | NA | NA | TGTGCCAGCAGCTTAGCTCGGCAGATTATCACAGATACGCAGTATTTT | CASSLARQIITDTQYF